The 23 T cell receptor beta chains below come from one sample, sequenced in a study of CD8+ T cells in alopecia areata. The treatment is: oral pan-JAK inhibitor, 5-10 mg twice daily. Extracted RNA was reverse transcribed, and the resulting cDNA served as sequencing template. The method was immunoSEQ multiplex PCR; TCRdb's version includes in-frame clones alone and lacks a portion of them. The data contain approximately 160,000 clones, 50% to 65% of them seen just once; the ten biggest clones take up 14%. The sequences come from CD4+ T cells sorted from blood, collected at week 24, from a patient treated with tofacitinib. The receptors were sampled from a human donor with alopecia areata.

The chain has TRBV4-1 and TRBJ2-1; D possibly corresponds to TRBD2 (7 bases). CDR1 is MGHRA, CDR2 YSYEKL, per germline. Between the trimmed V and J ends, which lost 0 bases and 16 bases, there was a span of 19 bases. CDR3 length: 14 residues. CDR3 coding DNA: TGCGCCAGCAGCCAAGACGGGGGGCAATCCGGGGCCTTCTTC. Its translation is CASSQDGGQSGAFF.

DNA for the CDR3: TGTGCCACCAGCAGTCGAGGACAGGGCAACTATGGCTACACCTTC. Translated, it gives CATSSRGQGNYGYTF. V is TRBV15 and J is TRBJ1-2, with 8 nucleotides matching TRBD1. J was trimmed by 2 bases and V by 3 bases; bases with no gene match: 5. Per the germline V gene, CDR1 is LNHNV and CDR2 is YYDKDF (reference sequence). The CDR3 loop spans 15 amino acids. The entire variable domain, with the rest obtained from reference TRBV15 and TRBJ1-2, is as follows: DAMVIQNPRYQVTQFGKPVTLSCSQTLNHNVMYWYQQKSSQAPKLLFHYYDKDFNNEADTPDNFQSRRPNTSFCFLDIRSPGLGDTAMYLCATSSRGQGNYGYTFGSGTRLTVV.

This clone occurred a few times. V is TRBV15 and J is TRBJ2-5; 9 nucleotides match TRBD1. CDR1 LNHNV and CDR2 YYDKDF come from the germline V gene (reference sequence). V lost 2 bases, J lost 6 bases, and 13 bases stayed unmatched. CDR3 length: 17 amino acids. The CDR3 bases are TGTGCCACCAGCAGACGATCCGGGACAGGGACTTCAAAGACCCAGTACTTC. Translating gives CATSRRSGTGTSKTQYF.

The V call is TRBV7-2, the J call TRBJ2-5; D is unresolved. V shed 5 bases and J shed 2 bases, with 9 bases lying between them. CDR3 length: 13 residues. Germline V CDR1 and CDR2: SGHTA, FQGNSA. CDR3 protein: CASSAGWQETQYF. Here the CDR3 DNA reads TGTGCCAGCAGCGCCGGGTGGCAAGAGACCCAGTACTTC.

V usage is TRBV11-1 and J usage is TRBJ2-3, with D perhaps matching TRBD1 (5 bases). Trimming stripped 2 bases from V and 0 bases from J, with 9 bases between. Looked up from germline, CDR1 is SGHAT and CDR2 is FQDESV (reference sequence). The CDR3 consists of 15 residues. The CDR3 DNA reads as TGTGCCAGCAGCTTACCGACAGAAAGCACAGATACGCAGTATTTT. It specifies CASSLPTESTDTQYF. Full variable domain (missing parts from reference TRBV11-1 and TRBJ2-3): EAEVAQSPRYKITEKSQAVAFWCDPISGHATLYWYRQILGQGPELLVQFQDESVVDDSQLPKDRFSAERLKGVDSTLKIQPAELGDSAMYLCASSLPTESTDTQYFGPGTRLTVL.

The CDR3 bases are TGTGCCAGCAGTTTTGCCAGCCCCTACAACACTGAAGCTTTCTTT. Translating gives CASSFASPYNTEAFF. V gene TRBV27 combines with J gene TRBJ1-1, with D hard to call. V was cut by 3 bases and J by 2 bases, with 13 bases left in between. Germline values: CDR1 MNHEY, CDR2 SMNVEV (reference sequence). The CDR3 length is 15 residues.

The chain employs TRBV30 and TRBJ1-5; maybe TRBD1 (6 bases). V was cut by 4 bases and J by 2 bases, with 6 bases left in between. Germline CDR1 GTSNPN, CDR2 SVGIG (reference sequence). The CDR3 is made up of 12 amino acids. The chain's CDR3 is CAWNRGNQPQHF. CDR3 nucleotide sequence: TGTGCCTGGAACAGGGGCAATCAGCCCCAGCATTTT.

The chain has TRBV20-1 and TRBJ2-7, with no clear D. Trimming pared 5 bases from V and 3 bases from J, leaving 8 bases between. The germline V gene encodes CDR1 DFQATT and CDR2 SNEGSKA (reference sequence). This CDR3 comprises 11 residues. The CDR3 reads CSAPWGYEQYF. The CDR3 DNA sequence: TGCAGTGCTCCTTGGGGCTACGAGCAGTACTTC.

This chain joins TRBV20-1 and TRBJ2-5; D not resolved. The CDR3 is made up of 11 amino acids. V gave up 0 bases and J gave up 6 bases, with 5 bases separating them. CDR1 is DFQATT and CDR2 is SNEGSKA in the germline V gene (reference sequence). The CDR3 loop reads CSARDKQTQYF. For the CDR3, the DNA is TGCAGTGCTAGAGATAAACAGACCCAGTACTTC.

CDR3 nucleotides: TGTGCCAGCACCACGGGGGCCTATGGCTACACCTTC. It is translated as CASTTGAYGYTF. The chain combines TRBV28 with TRBJ1-2; D may be TRBD1 (6 bases). V lost 7 bases and J lost 4, with 10 bases in between. The germline gives CDR1 MDHEN, CDR2 SYDVKM. This CDR3 region has 12 residues.

DNA for the CDR3: TGTGCCAGCAGCCAAGAGGGGGGCCGGGGTCTAGCCAAAAACATTCAGTACTTC. Its translation: CASSQEGGRGLAKNIQYF. The chain uses TRBV4-2 and TRBJ2-4; the D call may be TRBD1 or TRBD2 (6 bases each). Germline V gene lookup returns CDR1 LGHNA and CDR2 YNFKEQ. This CDR3 contains 18 residues. Trimming removed 0 bases from V and 0 bases from J, with 15 bases in between.

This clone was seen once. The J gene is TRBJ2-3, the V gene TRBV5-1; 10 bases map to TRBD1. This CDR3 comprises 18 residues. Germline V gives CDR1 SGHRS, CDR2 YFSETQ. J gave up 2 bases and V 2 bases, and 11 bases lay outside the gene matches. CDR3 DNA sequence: TGCGCCAGCAGCTTTTCCACCGGTGGGACAGGGGCCACAGATACGCAGTATTTT. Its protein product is CASSFSTGGTGATDTQYF.

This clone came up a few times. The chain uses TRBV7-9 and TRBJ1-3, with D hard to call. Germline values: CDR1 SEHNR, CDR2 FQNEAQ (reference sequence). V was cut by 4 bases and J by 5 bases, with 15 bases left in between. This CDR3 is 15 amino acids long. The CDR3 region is CASSSKTPHRNTIYF. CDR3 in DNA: TGTGCCAGCAGCTCCAAAACCCCCCACAGAAACACCATATATTTT.

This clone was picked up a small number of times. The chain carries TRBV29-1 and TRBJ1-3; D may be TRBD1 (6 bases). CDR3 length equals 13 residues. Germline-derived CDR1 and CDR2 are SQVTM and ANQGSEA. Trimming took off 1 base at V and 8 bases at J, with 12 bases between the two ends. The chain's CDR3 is CSVEGTVRDTIYF. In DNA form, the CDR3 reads TGCAGCGTTGAAGGGACAGTCCGGGACACCATATATTTT.

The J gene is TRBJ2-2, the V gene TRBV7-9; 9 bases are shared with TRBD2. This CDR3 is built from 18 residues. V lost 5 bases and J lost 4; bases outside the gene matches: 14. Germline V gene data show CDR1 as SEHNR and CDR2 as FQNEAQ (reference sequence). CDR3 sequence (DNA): TGTGCCAGCAGCCCTCCAGGCGGGGGGGCTTTTGGCACCGGGGAGCTGTTTTTT. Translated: CASSPPGGGAFGTGELFF.

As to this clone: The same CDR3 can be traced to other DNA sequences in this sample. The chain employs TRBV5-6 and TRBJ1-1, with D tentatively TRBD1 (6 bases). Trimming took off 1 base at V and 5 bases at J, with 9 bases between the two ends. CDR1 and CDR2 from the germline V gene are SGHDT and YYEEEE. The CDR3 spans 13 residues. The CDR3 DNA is TGTGCCAGCAGCTTGCAGGGGCGGACTGAAGCTTTCTTT. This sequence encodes CASSLQGRTEAFF.

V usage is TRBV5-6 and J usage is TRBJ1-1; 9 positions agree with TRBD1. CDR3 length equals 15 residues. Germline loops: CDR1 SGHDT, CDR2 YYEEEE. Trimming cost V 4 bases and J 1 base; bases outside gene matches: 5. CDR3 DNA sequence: TGTGCCAGCAGCCCTCGGGACAGGGCGAACACTGAAGCTTTCTTT. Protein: CASSPRDRANTEAFF.

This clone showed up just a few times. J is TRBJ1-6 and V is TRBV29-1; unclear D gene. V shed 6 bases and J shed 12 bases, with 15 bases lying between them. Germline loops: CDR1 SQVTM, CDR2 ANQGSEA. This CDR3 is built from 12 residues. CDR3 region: CSVQAGARPLHF. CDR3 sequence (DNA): TGCAGCGTGCAGGCGGGCGCTCGACCCCTCCACTTT.

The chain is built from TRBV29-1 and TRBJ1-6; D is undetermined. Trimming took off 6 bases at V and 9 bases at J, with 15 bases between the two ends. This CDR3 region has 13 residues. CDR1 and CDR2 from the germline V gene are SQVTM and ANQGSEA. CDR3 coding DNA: TGCAGCGTGGCGTTGGGTACGGGTTCACCCCTCCACTTT. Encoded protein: CSVALGTGSPLHF.

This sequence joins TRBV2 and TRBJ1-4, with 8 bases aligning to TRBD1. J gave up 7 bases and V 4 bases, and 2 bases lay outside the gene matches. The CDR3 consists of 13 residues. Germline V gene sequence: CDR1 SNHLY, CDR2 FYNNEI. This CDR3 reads CASSGTGGEKLFF. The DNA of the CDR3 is TGTGCCAGCAGTGGAACAGGGGGTGAAAAACTGTTTTTT.

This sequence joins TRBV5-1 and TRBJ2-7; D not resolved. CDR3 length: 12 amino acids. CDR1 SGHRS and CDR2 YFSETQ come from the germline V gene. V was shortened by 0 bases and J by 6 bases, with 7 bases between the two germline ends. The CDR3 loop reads CASSLGMGEQYF. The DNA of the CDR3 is TGCGCCAGCAGCTTGGGGATGGGCGAGCAGTACTTC.

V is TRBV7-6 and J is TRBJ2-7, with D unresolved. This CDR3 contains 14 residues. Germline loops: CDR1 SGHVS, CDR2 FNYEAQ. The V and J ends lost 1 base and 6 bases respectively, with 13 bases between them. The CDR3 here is CASSLVAVLGEQYF. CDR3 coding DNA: TGTGCCAGCAGCTTAGTTGCCGTACTGGGCGAGCAGTACTTC.

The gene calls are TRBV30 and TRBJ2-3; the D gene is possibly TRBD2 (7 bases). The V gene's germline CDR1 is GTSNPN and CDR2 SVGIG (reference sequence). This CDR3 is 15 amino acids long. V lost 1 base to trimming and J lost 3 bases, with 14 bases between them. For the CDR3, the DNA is TGTGCCTGGAGTGGGCGGGGGCGATCTACAGATACGCAGTATTTT. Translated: CAWSGRGRSTDTQYF.